Listed here are 29 T cell receptor beta chains from one sample, sequenced in a study of blood T cell repertoires in COVID-19. Method: immunoSEQ multiplex PCR; TCRdb's copy keeps in-frame clones and lacks some. The sample holds fewer than 500,000 clones, 75% to 90% seen once. The sequenced sample consisted of peripheral blood. The receptors were gathered from a woman in her twenties or thirties with active or convalescent COVID-19.

The chain links TRBV6-5 to TRBJ2-2, with D perhaps TRBD1 (6 bases). The length of the CDR3 is 13 residues. CDR1 and CDR2 (germline): MNHEY, SVGAGI. Trimming stripped 4 bases from V and 5 bases from J, with 8 bases between. CDR3 in amino acids: CASSWTVTGELFF. CDR3 DNA: TGTGCCAGCAGTTGGACAGTTACCGGGGAGCTGTTTTTT.

The CDR3 sequence is CATSVPGQGNTEAFF. The DNA for the CDR3 is TGTGCCACCAGTGTTCCGGGACAGGGGAACACTGAAGCTTTCTTT. The chain employs TRBV24-1 and TRBJ1-1, with 9 bases fitting TRBD1. The germline CDR1 and CDR2 sequences are KGHDR and SFDVKD. The CDR3 loop spans 15 amino acids. V was pared by 5 bases and J by 1 base, with 4 bases of the junction left unmatched.

This chain links TRBV4-1 with TRBJ1-4, with TRBD1 identical over 8 bases. The CDR3 runs 17 residues. The J segment lost 0 bases and the V segment lost 4 bases, leaving 7 bases of the junction unmatched. CDR1 and CDR2 (germline): MGHRA, YSYEKL. CDR3 residues: CASSPIGQGTTNEKLFF. The CDR3, as DNA: TGCGCCAGCAGCCCAATCGGACAGGGAACAACTAATGAAAAACTGTTTTTT.

This clone was seen only once. The chain employs TRBV2 and TRBJ1-2; TRBD1 agrees at 8 bases. The V and J ends lost 5 bases and 8 bases, in that order; junction bases with no gene match: 4. The CDR3 extends over 12 amino acids. CDR1 and CDR2 from the germline V gene are SNHLY and FYNNEI. CDR3 region: CASSRQGNGYTF. CDR3 DNA sequence: TGTGCCAGCAGTAGACAGGGGAACGGCTACACCTTC.

V and J are TRBV13 and TRBJ2-5; possible D gene TRBD2, 5 bases. Germline-derived CDR1 and CDR2 are PRHDT and FYEKMQ (reference sequence). The CDR3 totals 18 residues. V was pared by 1 base and J by 3 bases, with 21 bases between. In nucleotides, the CDR3 is TGTGCCAGCAGCTTAGTGGAGTCTAGCAATGTGGGCGAAGAGACCCAGTACTTC. Amino acid sequence: CASSLVESSNVGEETQYF.

The V and J genes are TRBV5-1 and TRBJ1-1, with TRBD1 matching over 12 bases. J lost 1 base, V lost 4 bases, and 5 bases had no gene match. Germline V gene data show CDR1 as SGHRS and CDR2 as YFSETQ. The CDR3 sequence is 16 residues long. CDR3 in amino acids: CASSRGTGGRNTEAFF. CDR3 DNA: TGCGCCAGCAGCCGAGGGACAGGGGGCCGGAACACTGAAGCTTTCTTT.

The rearrangement uses TRBV7-2 and TRBJ1-1, with TRBD1 as a possible D gene (5 bases). This CDR3 has 12 amino acids. V shed 7 bases and J shed 9 bases, with 15 bases lying between them. Per germline, CDR1 SGHTA and CDR2 FQGNSA. The CDR3 loop is CASNPPGGKAFF. The CDR3, as DNA: TGTGCCAGCAATCCCCCCGGGGGGAAAGCTTTCTTT.

The chain couples TRBV7-9 to TRBJ2-1, with 7 bases that match TRBD2. This CDR3 comprises 14 residues. Trimming removed 4 bases from V and 3 bases from J; junction bases left unmatched: 3. Germline lookup yields CDR1 SEHNR and CDR2 FQNEAQ (reference sequence). CDR3 sequence: CASSSGLDYNEQFF. CDR3 nucleotide sequence: TGTGCCAGCAGCTCAGGACTAGACTACAATGAGCAGTTCTTC.

The rearrangement uses TRBV4-1 and TRBJ1-3, with D maybe TRBD1 (6 bases). This CDR3 has 20 amino acids. Germline V lookup: CDR1 MGHRA, CDR2 YSYEKL. V was clipped by 3 bases and J by 0 bases, with 24 bases between them. The CDR3 sequence: CASSHPGLGTNLHSGNTIYF. In DNA form, the CDR3 reads TGCGCCAGCAGCCACCCAGGGCTCGGGACAAACCTACACTCTGGAAACACCATATATTTT.

The rearrangement joins TRBV2 to TRBJ2-7, with 10 bases matching TRBD2. This CDR3 comprises 16 residues. Germline V lookup: CDR1 SNHLY, CDR2 FYNNEI. Germline trimming cut 6 bases from V and 2 bases from J; bases unmatched to any gene: 10. The CDR3 sequence is CASSRRGLAGAYEQYF. DNA of the CDR3: TGTGCCAGCAGCCGCCGGGGGCTAGCGGGAGCCTACGAGCAGTACTTC.

The chain joins TRBV6-1 to TRBJ1-1; D is perhaps TRBD1 (6 bases). Trimming removed 0 bases at V and 8 bases at J, with 16 bases between. Germline V gene lookup returns CDR1 MNHNS and CDR2 SASEGT. CDR3 size: 15 residues. In DNA form, the CDR3 reads TGTGCCAGCAGTGAAGCGCCGCCGAGGACAGCCGAAGCTTTCTTT. Translation gives CASSEAPPRTAEAFF.

The rearrangement uses TRBV7-6 and TRBJ2-1; 9 positions match TRBD1. This CDR3 spans 20 amino acids. Germline CDR1 and CDR2: SGHVS and FNYEAQ. The V gene end was trimmed by 5 bases and the J gene end by 2 bases; junction bases not matched to a gene: 19. In nucleotides, the CDR3 is TGTGCCAGCAGCCACCCCGGCTCGGGACAGGGTCACCCTCCCTACAATGAGCAGTTCTTC. This sequence encodes CASSHPGSGQGHPPYNEQFF.

This rearrangement joins TRBV6-6 to TRBJ2-1; tentatively, D is TRBD1 (6 bases). Trimming removed 4 bases from V and 0 bases from J, with 13 bases in between. Per germline, CDR1 MNHNY and CDR2 SVGAGI (reference sequence). The CDR3 sequence is 16 residues long. CDR3 residues: CASSSFGQSSYNEQFF. The CDR3 nucleotides are TGTGCCAGCAGTTCCTTCGGACAGAGCTCCTACAATGAGCAGTTCTTC.

This clone was seen a single time. The chain combines TRBV6-5 with TRBJ1-3; tentatively, D is TRBD1 (6 bases). The V end lost 6 bases, the J end lost 0 bases, and 12 bases lay between the germline ends. The CDR3 covers 15 residues. Germline V gene data show CDR1 as MNHEY and CDR2 as SVGAGI. Here the CDR3 DNA reads TGTGCCAGCAGGAAACAGGGCGTCTCTGGAAACACCATATATTTT. Translation gives CASRKQGVSGNTIYF.

Details on this clone: The identical CDR3 is also encoded by other nucleotide sequences in the sample. The chain uses TRBV6-5 and TRBJ1-1, with 7 bases matching TRBD1. In germline, CDR1 is MNHEY, CDR2 SVGAGI. This CDR3 contains 14 residues. V trimming: 5 bases; J trimming: 2 bases; junction bases outside the gene matches: 5. DNA of the CDR3: TGTGCCAGCAGTACCGGGACAGCTAACACTGAAGCTTTCTTT. It codes for CASSTGTANTEAFF.

The chain recombines TRBV19 with TRBJ1-1, with 9 bases that match TRBD1. V lost 4 bases, J lost 0 bases, and 3 bases stayed unmatched. This CDR3 spans 15 amino acids. Germline V gene data show CDR1 as LNHDA and CDR2 as SQIVND (reference sequence). The CDR3 spells CASSTQGALNTEAFF. In DNA, the CDR3 is TGTGCCAGTAGTACACAGGGGGCTTTGAACACTGAAGCTTTCTTT. Complete variable domain (other parts from reference TRBV19 and TRBJ1-1): DGGITQSPKYLFRKEGQNVTLSCEQNLNHDAMYWYRQDPGQGLRLIYYSQIVNDFQKGDIAEGYSVSREKKESFPLTVTSAQKNPTAFYLCASSTQGALNTEAFFGQGTRLTVV.

CDR3 sequence: CASSPSGGLTGELFF. The DNA for the CDR3 is TGTGCCAGCAGCCCTAGCGGGGGCCTCACCGGGGAGCTGTTTTTT. V usage is TRBV7-2 and J usage is TRBJ2-2; 10 positions agree with TRBD2. This CDR3 is 15 amino acids long. V gave up 5 bases and J gave up 4 bases; unmatched junction bases: 4. Germline V lookup: CDR1 SGHTA, CDR2 FQGNSA. Supplemented by reference TRBV7-2 and TRBJ2-2, the full variable domain reads GAGVSQSPSNKVTEKGKDVELRCDPISGHTALYWYRQSLGQGLEFLIYFQGNSAPDKSGLPSDRFSAERTGGSVSTLTIQRTQQEDSAVYLCASSPSGGLTGELFFGEGSRLTVL.

The CDR3 is CAISGSTGVNEQFF. In DNA, the CDR3 is TGTGCCATCAGTGGATCGACAGGCGTCAATGAGCAGTTCTTC. The chain employs TRBV10-3 and TRBJ2-1; D is possibly TRBD1 (6 bases). Trimming removed 4 bases at V and 6 bases at J, with 13 bases between. Per the germline V gene, CDR1 is ENHRY and CDR2 is SYGVKD. The CDR3 covers 14 residues.

The chain employs TRBV5-1 and TRBJ2-7; D uncertain. CDR1 is SGHRS and CDR2 is YFSETQ in the germline V gene. The CDR3 runs to 15 residues. Trimming removed 4 bases at V and 5 bases at J, with 19 bases between. The CDR3 here is CASSPEATPPDEQYF. CDR3 DNA: TGCGCCAGCAGCCCCGAGGCCACTCCGCCGGACGAGCAGTACTTC.

The chain recombines TRBV5-1 with TRBJ2-3, with D tentatively TRBD2 (7 bases). Trimming removed 4 bases from V and 1 base from J, with 16 bases in between. The CDR3 consists of 16 residues. The germline gives CDR1 SGHRS, CDR2 YFSETQ. CDR3 loop: CASSPQGGVGTDTQYF. In nucleotides, the CDR3 is TGCGCCAGCAGCCCCCAAGGGGGGGTGGGCACAGATACGCAGTATTTT.

The chain couples TRBV2 to TRBJ2-2; TRBD2 matches at 13 bases. The ends lost 2 bases at V and 6 bases at J; junction bases unmatched: 6. Germline-derived CDR1 and CDR2 are SNHLY and FYNNEI. This CDR3 contains 17 residues. The CDR3 nucleotides read TGTGCCAGCAGTGAATTATCACTAGCGGGGGGGGCCGGGGAGCTGTTTTTT. This encodes CASSELSLAGGAGELFF.

This CDR3 is CASSPGSLGNTIYF. CDR3 nucleotide sequence: TGTGCCAGCAGTCCAGGGTCTCTTGGAAACACCATATATTTT. This chain links TRBV6-5 with TRBJ1-3, with a weak D call TRBD1 (5 bases). V dropped 5 bases and J dropped 3 bases, with 11 bases sitting between them. The CDR3 is 14 residues long. CDR1 and CDR2 from the germline V gene are MNHEY and SVGAGI.

This sequence joins TRBV9 and TRBJ2-2; D gene uncertain. V dropped 1 base and J dropped 0 bases, with 7 bases sitting between them. This CDR3 has 15 amino acids. Germline CDR1 reads SGDLS; CDR2 reads YYNGEE. DNA for the CDR3: TGTGCCAGCAGCGTACAGGTTACGAACACCGGGGAGCTGTTTTTT. It specifies CASSVQVTNTGELFF.

The count of this clone is one. The gene calls are TRBV7-9 and TRBJ1-1; 8 bases are shared with TRBD1. The V gene's germline CDR1 is SEHNR and CDR2 FQNEAQ (reference sequence). This CDR3 is 16 amino acids long. With V trimmed by 0 bases and J by 0 bases, 3 bases remained unmatched. The DNA for the CDR3 is TGTGCCAGCAGCTTAGCCAGGGGGCGTTTGAACACTGAAGCTTTCTTT. This sequence encodes CASSLARGRLNTEAFF.

The V call is TRBV19, the J call TRBJ1-5, with 7 bases fitting TRBD1. J was trimmed by 6 bases and V by 6 bases; bases with no gene match: 8. Per the germline V gene, CDR1 is LNHDA and CDR2 is SQIVND (reference sequence). CDR3 size: 14 residues. The CDR3 reads CASRETGMGQPQHF. DNA of the CDR3: TGTGCCAGTAGAGAGACAGGGATGGGTCAGCCCCAGCATTTT.

This clone was observed a handful of times. The J gene is TRBJ1-2, the V gene TRBV29-1; a possible D gene is TRBD1 (5 bases). Deletions cut 0 bases from V and 5 bases from J, with 7 bases between. CDR1 and CDR2 from the germline V gene are SQVTM and ANQGSEA. There are 12 residues in the CDR3. CDR3: CSVEDRDYGYTF. DNA of the CDR3: TGCAGCGTTGAAGACAGGGATTATGGCTACACCTTC.

With regard to this clone: Other DNA variants within this sample encode the same CDR3. The chain uses TRBV29-1 and TRBJ2-3; TRBD1 matches 9 bases. CDR1 and CDR2 (germline): SQVTM, ANQGSEA. The CDR3 covers 12 residues. V lost 7 bases to trimming and J lost 3 bases; unmatched junction nucleotides: 2. The CDR3 nucleotides read TGCAGCGGGGGACAGGGTACAGATACGCAGTATTTT. The encoded protein is CSGGQGTDTQYF.

This clone was counted once. This rearrangement joins TRBV7-2 to TRBJ2-1; tentatively, D is TRBD1 (7 bases). Germline loops: CDR1 SGHTA, CDR2 FQGNSA. The length of the CDR3 is 15 residues. V lost 0 bases, J lost 7 bases, and 13 bases lay in between. Here the CDR3 reads CASSLALTGRNEQFF. CDR3 DNA sequence: TGTGCCAGCAGCTTAGCGTTGACAGGGAGGAATGAGCAGTTCTTC.

The chain carries TRBV30 and TRBJ2-3; the match to TRBD2 covers 9 bases. The CDR3 spans 14 residues. Trimming took 0 bases from V and 4 from J; bases not matched to a gene: 2. Germline-derived CDR1 and CDR2 are GTSNPN and SVGIG (reference sequence). In DNA form, the CDR3 reads TGTGCCTGGAGTGTTGGCGGGGGGGCAGATACGCAGTATTTT. Protein sequence: CAWSVGGGADTQYF.